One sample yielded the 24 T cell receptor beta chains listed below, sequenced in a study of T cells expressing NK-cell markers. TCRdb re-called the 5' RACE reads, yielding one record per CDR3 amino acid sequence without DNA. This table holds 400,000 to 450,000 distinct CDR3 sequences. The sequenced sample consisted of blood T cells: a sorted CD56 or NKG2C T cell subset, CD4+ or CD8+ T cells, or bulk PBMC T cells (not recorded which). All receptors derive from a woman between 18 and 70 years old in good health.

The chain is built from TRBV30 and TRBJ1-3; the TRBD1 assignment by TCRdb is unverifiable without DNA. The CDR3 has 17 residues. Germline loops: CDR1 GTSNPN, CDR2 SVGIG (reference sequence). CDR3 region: CAWSALSRGGLRNTIYF.

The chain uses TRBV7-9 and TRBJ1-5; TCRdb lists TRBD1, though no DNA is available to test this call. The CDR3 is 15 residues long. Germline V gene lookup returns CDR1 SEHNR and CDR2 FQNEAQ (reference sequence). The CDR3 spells CASSRGTDADQPQHF.

The CDR3 spells CSVFSSGANVLTF. The V gene is TRBV29-1, the J gene TRBJ2-6. The germline CDR1 and CDR2 sequences are SQVTM and ANQGSEA. CDR3 length: 13 amino acids.

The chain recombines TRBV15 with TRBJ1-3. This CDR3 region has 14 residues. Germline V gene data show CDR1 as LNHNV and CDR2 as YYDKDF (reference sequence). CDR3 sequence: CATSRAGSGNTIYF. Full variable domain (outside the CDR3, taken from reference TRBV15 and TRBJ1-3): DAMVIQNPRYQVTQFGKPVTLSCSQTLNHNVMYWYQQKSSQAPKLLFHYYDKDFNNEADTPDNFQSRRPNTSFCFLDIRSPGLGDTAMYLCATSRAGSGNTIYFGEGSWLTVV.

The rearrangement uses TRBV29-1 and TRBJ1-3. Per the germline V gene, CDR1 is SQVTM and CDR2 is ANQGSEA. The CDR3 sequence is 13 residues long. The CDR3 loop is CSVDVDSGNTIYF.

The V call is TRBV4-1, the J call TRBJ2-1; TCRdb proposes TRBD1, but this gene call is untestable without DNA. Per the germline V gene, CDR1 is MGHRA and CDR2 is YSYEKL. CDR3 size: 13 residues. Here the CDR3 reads CASSQITRGEQFF.

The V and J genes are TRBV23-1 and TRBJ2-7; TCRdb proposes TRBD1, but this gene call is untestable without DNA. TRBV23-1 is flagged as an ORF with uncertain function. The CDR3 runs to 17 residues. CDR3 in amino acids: CASSPSPRDTFRGEQYF.

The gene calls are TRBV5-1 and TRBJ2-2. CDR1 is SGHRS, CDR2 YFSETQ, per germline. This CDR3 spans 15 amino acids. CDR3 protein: CASSLGVSNTGELFF.

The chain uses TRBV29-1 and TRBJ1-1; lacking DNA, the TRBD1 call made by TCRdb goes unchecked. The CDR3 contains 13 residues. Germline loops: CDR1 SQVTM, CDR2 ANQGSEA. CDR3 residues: CSVPGLVNTEAFF.

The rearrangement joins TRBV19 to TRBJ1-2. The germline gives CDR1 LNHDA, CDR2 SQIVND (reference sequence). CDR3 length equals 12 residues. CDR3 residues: CASSIGGSGYTF. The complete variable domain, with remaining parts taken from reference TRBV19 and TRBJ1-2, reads DGGITQSPKYLFRKEGQNVTLSCEQNLNHDAMYWYRQDPGQGLRLIYYSQIVNDFQKGDIAEGYSVSREKKESFPLTVTSAQKNPTAFYLCASSIGGSGYTFGSGTRLTVV.

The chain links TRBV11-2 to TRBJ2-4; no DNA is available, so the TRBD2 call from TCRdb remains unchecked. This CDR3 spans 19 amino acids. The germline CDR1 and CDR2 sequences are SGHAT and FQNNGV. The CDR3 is CASSSPGLAAPGAKNIQYF.

CDR3 residues: CSGEERAPYNEQFF. The gene calls are TRBV29-1 and TRBJ2-1; lacking DNA, the TRBD1 call made by TCRdb goes unchecked. Germline V gene data show CDR1 as SQVTM and CDR2 as ANQGSEA. The CDR3 is 14 amino acids.

The CDR3 here is CASSYFSGMNYGYTF. The V gene is TRBV6-2 or TRBV6-3, the J gene TRBJ1-2. The CDR3 sequence is 15 residues long. Germline V gene lookup returns CDR1 MNHEY and CDR2 SVGEGT.

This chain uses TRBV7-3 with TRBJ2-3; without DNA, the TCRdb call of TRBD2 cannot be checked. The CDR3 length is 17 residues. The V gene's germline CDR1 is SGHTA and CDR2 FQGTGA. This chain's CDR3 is CASSSQLAGGYPDTQYF.

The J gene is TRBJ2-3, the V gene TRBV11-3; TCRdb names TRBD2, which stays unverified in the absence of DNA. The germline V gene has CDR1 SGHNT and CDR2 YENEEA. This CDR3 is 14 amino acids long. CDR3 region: CASSFGPTRNTQYF.

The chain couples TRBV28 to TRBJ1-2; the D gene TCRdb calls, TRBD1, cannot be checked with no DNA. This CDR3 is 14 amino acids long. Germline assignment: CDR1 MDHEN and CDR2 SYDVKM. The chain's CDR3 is CASSFPGQGIGYTF.

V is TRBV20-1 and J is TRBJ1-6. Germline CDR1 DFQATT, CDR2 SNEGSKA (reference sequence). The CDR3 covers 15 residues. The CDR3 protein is CSALQQSSYNSPLHF.

The CDR3 loop is CASSFLRTRDTQYF. This sequence joins TRBV5-5 and TRBJ2-3; TCRdb proposes TRBD2, but this gene call is untestable without DNA. CDR1 and CDR2 from the germline V gene are SGHKS and YYEKEE (reference sequence). The CDR3 runs 14 residues.

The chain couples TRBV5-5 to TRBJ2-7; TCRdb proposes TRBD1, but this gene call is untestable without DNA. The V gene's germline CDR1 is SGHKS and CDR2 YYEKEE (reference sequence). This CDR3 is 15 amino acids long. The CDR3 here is CASSLLRGDTYEQYF.

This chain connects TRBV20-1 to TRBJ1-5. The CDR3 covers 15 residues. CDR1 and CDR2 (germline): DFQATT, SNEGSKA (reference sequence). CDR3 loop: CSARDSRYSNQPQHF.

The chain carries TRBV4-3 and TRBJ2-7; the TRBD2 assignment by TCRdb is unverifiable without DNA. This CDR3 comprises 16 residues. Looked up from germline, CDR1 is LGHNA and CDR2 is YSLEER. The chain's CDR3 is CASSQSGTSIAYEQYF.

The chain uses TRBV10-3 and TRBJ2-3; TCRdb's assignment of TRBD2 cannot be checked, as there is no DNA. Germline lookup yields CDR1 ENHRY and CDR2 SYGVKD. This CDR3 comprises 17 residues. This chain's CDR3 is CAISGSIGGGGGDTQYF.

The CDR3 loop reads CASRIEGSSYEQYF. The chain couples TRBV5-1 to TRBJ2-7; the D gene TCRdb calls, TRBD2, cannot be checked with no DNA. CDR1 is SGHRS and CDR2 is YFSETQ in the germline V gene. This CDR3 contains 14 residues. Full variable domain (rest looked up from reference TRBV5-1 and TRBJ2-7): KAGVTQTPRYLIKTRGQQVTLSCSPISGHRSVSWYQQTPGQGLQFLFEYFSETQRNKGNFPGRFSGRQFSNSRSEMNVSTLELGDSALYLCASRIEGSSYEQYFGPGTRLTVT.

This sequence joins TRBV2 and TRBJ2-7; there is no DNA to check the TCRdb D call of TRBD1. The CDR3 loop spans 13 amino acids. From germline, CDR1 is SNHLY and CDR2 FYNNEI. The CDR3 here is CASMPGTTSQQYF.